This entry lists 26 T cell receptor beta chains sequenced from one sample in a study of cytomegalovirus exposure and HLA in healthy donors. The primer mix had 60 Vbeta and 13 Jbeta primers. Produced via immunoSEQ multiplex PCR; TCRdb's table is partial and in-frame only. The sample records approximately 160,000 clones, roughly four fifths being singletons. The sample was PBMCs. These TCRs come from a woman aged 18-30 years in good health and CMV-seronegative.

The chain joins TRBV19 to TRBJ1-2; 7 bases map to TRBD1. Per the germline V gene, CDR1 is LNHDA and CDR2 is SQIVND (reference sequence). The CDR3 is 13 amino acids. V gave up 9 bases and J gave up 4 bases; unmatched junction bases: 8. CDR3 in amino acids: CASNPRDSYGYTF. CDR3 DNA sequence: TGTGCCAGCAATCCCCGGGACAGCTATGGCTACACCTTC.

A remark on this clone: The same CDR3 is also encoded by other DNA sequences in this sample. This chain links TRBV7-2 with TRBJ1-2; 9 bases line up with TRBD1. Germline trimming cut 6 bases from V and 4 bases from J; bases unmatched to any gene: 3. This CDR3 spans 13 amino acids. Per the germline V gene, CDR1 is SGHTA and CDR2 is FQGNSA. CDR3: CASSSGQGYGYTF. The CDR3 bases are TGTGCCAGCAGTTCGGGACAGGGCTATGGCTACACCTTC.

The genes are TRBV11-2 and TRBJ2-3, with TRBD2 matching 9 bases. The V gene's germline CDR1 is SGHAT and CDR2 FQNNGV. The CDR3 is made up of 17 amino acids. V shed 5 bases and J 6 bases; nucleotides not matched to a gene: 15. This CDR3 is CASSPGWGREGRDTQYF. The CDR3 coding sequence is TGTGCCAGCAGCCCAGGGTGGGGGCGGGAGGGCAGGGATACGCAGTATTTT. Full variable domain (missing parts from reference TRBV11-2 and TRBJ2-3): EAGVAQSPRYKIIEKRQSVAFWCNPISGHATLYWYQQILGQGPKLLIQFQNNGVVDDSQLPKDRFSAERLKGVDSTLKIQPAKLEDSAVYLCASSPGWGREGRDTQYFGPGTRLTVL.

The table lists this clone with a count of one. The CDR3 nucleotides are TGTGCCAGCAGCTTGGGCTCCGGTTATCAGCCCCAGCATTTT. Its translation: CASSLGSGYQPQHF. The rearrangement joins TRBV5-6 to TRBJ1-5; D is ambiguous. Germline CDR1 is SGHDT and CDR2 is YYEEEE. V lost 0 bases and J 5 bases, leaving 9 bases between the germline ends. The CDR3 consists of 14 residues.

This chain links TRBV11-3 with TRBJ2-2, with a possible D match to TRBD1 (5 bases). Germline assignment: CDR1 SGHNT and CDR2 YENEEA. The CDR3 extends over 16 amino acids. Trimming pared 1 base from V and 5 bases from J, leaving 14 bases between. CDR3 coding DNA: TGTGCCAGCAGCTTAGTCGGTGGGGCGCGGACCGGGGAGCTGTTTTTT. Protein: CASSLVGGARTGELFF.

The genes are TRBV23-1 and TRBJ2-7; no reliable D call. TRBV23-1 qualifies as an ORF whose function is uncertain. Trimming left V 2 bases short and J 6 bases short, with 11 bases between. This CDR3 is built from 13 residues. The CDR3 nucleotides are TGCGCCAGCAGTCAACCCCCGGTGAGCGAGCAGTACTTC. Translating it yields CASSQPPVSEQYF.

The CDR3 coding sequence is TGTGCCAGCAGCCACCACCTTAGCGGGGGCGACAATGAGCAGTTCTTC. Translation: CASSHHLSGGDNEQFF. J is TRBJ2-1 and V is TRBV4-2, with 9 bases matching TRBD2. The CDR3 has 16 amino acids. CDR1 is LGHNA, CDR2 YNFKEQ, per germline. The junction had 8 bases not matched to a gene; V was cut back by 3 bases and J by 5 bases.

The genes are TRBV5-1 and TRBJ2-7; 8 bases map to TRBD1. V gave up 2 bases and J gave up 3 bases; unmatched junction bases: 1. Germline V gene sequence: CDR1 SGHRS, CDR2 YFSETQ. This CDR3 region has 13 residues. The CDR3 loop reads CASSFGTGYEQYF. Here the CDR3 DNA reads TGCGCCAGCAGCTTCGGGACAGGCTACGAGCAGTACTTC.

The rearrangement joins TRBV10-3 to TRBJ1-5; D remains ambiguous. V was clipped by 3 bases and J by 0 bases, with 9 bases between them. The CDR3 consists of 15 residues. The germline V gene encodes CDR1 ENHRY and CDR2 SYGVKD. In nucleotides, the CDR3 is TGTGCCATCAGTGAAAGGGAGGATAGCAATCAGCCCCAGCATTTT. Translating gives CAISEREDSNQPQHF.

The V gene is TRBV6-6, the J gene TRBJ2-7; possibly TRBD1 for D (5 bases). The CDR3 loop spans 14 amino acids. The germline V gene encodes CDR1 MNHNY and CDR2 SVGAGI (reference sequence). Trimming pared 2 bases from V and 4 bases from J, leaving 12 bases between. Here the CDR3 DNA reads TGTGCCAGCAGTTACGGCCAGGGCCTGTACGAGCAGTACTTC. This encodes CASSYGQGLYEQYF.

This chain uses TRBV7-9 with TRBJ1-1; possible D gene TRBD1, 5 bases. Germline values: CDR1 SEHNR, CDR2 FQNEAQ (reference sequence). Trimming removed 5 bases from V and 3 bases from J, with 16 bases in between. CDR3 length: 15 residues. CDR3 region: CASSPGRGIDTEAFF. The CDR3 DNA reads TGTGCCAGCAGCCCAGGACGGGGGATTGACACTGAAGCTTTCTTT.

The rearrangement links TRBV7-8 to TRBJ2-5; a possible D gene is TRBD1 (6 bases). V lost 2 bases to trimming and J lost 2 bases, with 9 bases between them. Germline CDR1 and CDR2: SGHVS and FQNEAQ. The CDR3 is 14 amino acids. CDR3 sequence (DNA): TGTGCCAGCAGCTTACACAGGGATCAAGAGACCCAGTACTTC. This encodes CASSLHRDQETQYF.

The chain employs TRBV7-8 and TRBJ2-7, with 8 nucleotides matching TRBD2. Germline loops: CDR1 SGHVS, CDR2 FQNEAQ. CDR3 length: 18 residues. The J segment lost 3 bases and the V segment lost 1 base, leaving 14 bases of the junction unmatched. CDR3 DNA sequence: TGTGCCAGCAGCTTAGTGAGGCCGGGGGGGCGCGGCTACTACGAGCAGTACTTC. Translating gives CASSLVRPGGRGYYEQYF.

The J gene is TRBJ2-7, the V gene TRBV9; 8 bases align to TRBD1. Germline loops: CDR1 SGDLS, CDR2 YYNGEE. The V and J ends lost 0 bases and 4 bases, in that order; junction bases with no gene match: 6. The CDR3 covers 15 residues. Written as DNA, the CDR3 is TGTGCCAGCAGCGTAGGTGAGACAGGGGATTACGAGCAGTACTTC. Its translation is CASSVGETGDYEQYF.

CDR3: CASSLRQGASNEKLFF. CDR3 nucleotide sequence: TGTGCCAGCAGCTTAAGACAGGGGGCTTCTAATGAAAAACTGTTTTTT. The chain has TRBV7-6 and TRBJ1-4, with 10 nucleotides matching TRBD1. V was clipped by 2 bases and J by 3 bases; unmatched bases: 3. This CDR3 is 16 amino acids long. CDR1 is SGHVS and CDR2 is FNYEAQ in the germline V gene.

The chain joins TRBV7-9 to TRBJ1-4; 7 bases are shared with TRBD1. The trim removed 3 bases at V and 3 bases at J, leaving 1 base unmatched. The germline CDR1 and CDR2 sequences are SEHNR and FQNEAQ (reference sequence). This CDR3 comprises 14 residues. The CDR3 nucleotides read TGTGCCAGCAGCTTGACAGGGCCTAATGAAAAACTGTTTTTT. It codes for CASSLTGPNEKLFF. The variable domain in full, with the rest retrieved from reference TRBV7-9 and TRBJ1-4, is DTGVSQNPRHKITKRGQNVTFRCDPISEHNRLYWYRQTLGQGPEFLTYFQNEAQLEKSRLLSDRFSAERPKGSFSTLEIQRTEQGDSAMYLCASSLTGPNEKLFFGSGTQLSVL.

This chain links TRBV4-1 with TRBJ1-2, with 7 bases fitting TRBD1. Germline lookup yields CDR1 MGHRA and CDR2 YSYEKL. CDR3 length: 15 amino acids. Trimming took 4 bases from V and 5 from J; bases not matched to a gene: 10. CDR3 sequence reads: CASSPGTERPYGYTF. DNA of the CDR3: TGCGCCAGCAGCCCTGGGACAGAGCGTCCTTATGGCTACACCTTC.

This clone was found a few times. This chain links TRBV10-3 with TRBJ1-2; no clear D gene. There are 13 residues in the CDR3. V lost 5 bases and J 2 bases, leaving 9 bases between the germline ends. Germline CDR1 reads ENHRY; CDR2 reads SYGVKD. This chain's CDR3 is CAISSWENYGYTF. The CDR3, as DNA: TGTGCCATCAGTTCTTGGGAGAACTATGGCTACACCTTC.

This clone was picked up a small number of times. J is TRBJ2-2 and V is TRBV25-1; D gene uncertain. Trimming shortened V by 0 bases and J by 3 bases, and 14 bases separated the two germline ends. The germline V gene encodes CDR1 MGHDK and CDR2 SYGVNS. This CDR3 region has 17 residues. CDR3 coding DNA: TGTGCCAGCAGTGAATATCTCGGCAGGTCAGACACCGGGGAGCTGTTTTTT. The encoded protein is CASSEYLGRSDTGELFF.

This clone was picked up a small number of times. The chain uses TRBV5-1 and TRBJ2-7; D is perhaps TRBD1 (6 bases). This CDR3 comprises 14 residues. The germline CDR1 and CDR2 sequences are SGHRS and YFSETQ. Trimming stripped 7 bases from V and 7 bases from J, with 21 bases between. The CDR3 reads CASGPLGGEEEQYF. CDR3 coding DNA: TGCGCCAGCGGCCCCCTAGGGGGAGAGGAAGAGCAGTACTTC.

This chain links TRBV9 with TRBJ2-5, with D possibly TRBD2 on 6 matching bases. Trimming left V 0 bases short and J 3 bases short, with 27 bases between. The germline gives CDR1 SGDLS, CDR2 YYNGEE. The CDR3 contains 20 residues. The CDR3 reads CASSVDSGDQSKAHKETQYF. As DNA, the CDR3 is TGTGCCAGCAGCGTAGATTCGGGGGACCAGAGTAAAGCTCACAAAGAGACCCAGTACTTC.

This rearrangement joins TRBV7-9 to TRBJ1-2, with 7 bases that match TRBD1. Germline V gene data show CDR1 as SEHNR and CDR2 as FQNEAQ (reference sequence). V shed 5 bases and J 4 bases; nucleotides not matched to a gene: 7. The CDR3 has 14 residues. The CDR3, as DNA: TGTGCCAGCAGCCTAGGACAGGAGATCTATGGCTACACCTTC. This encodes CASSLGQEIYGYTF. Supplemented by reference TRBV7-9 and TRBJ1-2, the full variable domain reads DTGVSQNPRHKITKRGQNVTFRCDPISEHNRLYWYRQTLGQGPEFLTYFQNEAQLEKSRLLSDRFSAERPKGSFSTLEIQRTEQGDSAMYLCASSLGQEIYGYTFGSGTRLTVV.

J is TRBJ2-1 and V is TRBV11-3; TRBD2 matches 7 bases. Germline loops: CDR1 SGHNT, CDR2 YENEEA. This CDR3 is built from 15 residues. J lost 1 base, V lost 5 bases, and 5 bases had no gene match. Here the CDR3 DNA reads TGTGCCAGCAGCACGGGGGAGGGATCCTACAATGAGCAGTTCTTC. Amino acids: CASSTGEGSYNEQFF.

This chain links TRBV5-1 with TRBJ1-6; maybe TRBD1 (6 bases). The CDR3 is 14 residues long. Trimming removed 2 bases at V and 10 bases at J, with 13 bases between. The germline V gene has CDR1 SGHRS and CDR2 YFSETQ. The CDR3 protein is CASSLSGVNSPLHF. The CDR3 DNA follows: TGCGCCAGCAGCTTATCAGGGGTAAACTCACCCCTCCACTTT.

With regard to this clone: This sample includes further DNA sequences coding for the same CDR3. The chain has TRBV28 and TRBJ2-2; TRBD1 matches 10 bases. Germline CDR1 is MDHEN and CDR2 is SYDVKM. V trimming: 6 bases; J trimming: 8 bases; junction bases outside the gene matches: 6. CDR3 size: 14 residues. CDR3 nucleotide sequence: TGTGCCAGCAGCCGGAGACAGGGGGCGGGGGAGCTGTTTTTT. Translation: CASSRRQGAGELFF.

V and J are TRBV10-1 and TRBJ2-1, with no clear D. Germline V gene sequence: CDR1 WNHNN, CDR2 SYGVQD (reference sequence). CDR3 length: 15 amino acids. Trimming pared 5 bases from V and 1 base from J, leaving 12 bases between. The CDR3 region is CASSSEQWSYNEQFF. In DNA form, the CDR3 reads TGCGCCAGCAGTTCTGAACAGTGGTCCTACAATGAGCAGTTCTTC.